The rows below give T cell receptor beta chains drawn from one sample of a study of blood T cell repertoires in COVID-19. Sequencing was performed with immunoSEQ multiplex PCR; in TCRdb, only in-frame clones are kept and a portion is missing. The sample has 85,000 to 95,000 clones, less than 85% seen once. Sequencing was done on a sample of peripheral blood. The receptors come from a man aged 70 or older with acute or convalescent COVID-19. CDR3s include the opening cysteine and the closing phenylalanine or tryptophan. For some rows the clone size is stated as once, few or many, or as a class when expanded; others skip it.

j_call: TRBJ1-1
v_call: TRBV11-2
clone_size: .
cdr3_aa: CASSLDRHMNTEAFF

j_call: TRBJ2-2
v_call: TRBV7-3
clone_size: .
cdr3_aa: CASGGRNTGELFF

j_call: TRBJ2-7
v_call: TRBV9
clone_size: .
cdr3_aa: CASSVSGTGGLREQYF

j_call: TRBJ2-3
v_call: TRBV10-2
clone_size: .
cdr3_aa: CASSEVRSTDTQYF

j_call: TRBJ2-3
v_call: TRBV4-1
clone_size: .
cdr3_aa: CASSQDTGLGQGHTDTQYF

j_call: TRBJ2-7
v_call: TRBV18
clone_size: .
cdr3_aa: CASSPPGRLAGAASEQYF

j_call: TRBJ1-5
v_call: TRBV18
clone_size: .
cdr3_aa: CASSPGRSNQPQHF

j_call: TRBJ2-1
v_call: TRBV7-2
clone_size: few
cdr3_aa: CASSLVGTSSYNEQFF

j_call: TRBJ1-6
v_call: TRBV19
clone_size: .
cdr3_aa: CASSMGQGGSPLHF

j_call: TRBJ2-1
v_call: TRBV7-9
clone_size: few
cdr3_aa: CASSLEIQGNEQFF

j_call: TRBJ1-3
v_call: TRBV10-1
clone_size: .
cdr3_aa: CATGTIYF

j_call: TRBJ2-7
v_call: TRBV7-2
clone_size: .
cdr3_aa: CASSSSASGSYEQYF

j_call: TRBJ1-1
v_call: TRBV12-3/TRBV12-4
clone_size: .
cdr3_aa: CASSFSGSPEAFF

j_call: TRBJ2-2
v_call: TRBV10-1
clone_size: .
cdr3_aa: CASRPQITGELFF

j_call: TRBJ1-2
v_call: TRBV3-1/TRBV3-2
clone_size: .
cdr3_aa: CASSQHSMDYGYTF

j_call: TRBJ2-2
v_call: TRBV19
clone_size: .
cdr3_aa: CASSIVRGANTGELFF

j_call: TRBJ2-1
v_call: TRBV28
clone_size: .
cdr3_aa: CASSSRSRHHNEQFF

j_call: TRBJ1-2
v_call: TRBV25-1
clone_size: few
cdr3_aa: CASSANGDRGRLGYTF

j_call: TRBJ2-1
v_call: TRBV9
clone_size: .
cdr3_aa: CASSASGSVNEQFF

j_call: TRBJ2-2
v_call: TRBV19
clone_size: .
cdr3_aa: CASSIETGIGELFF

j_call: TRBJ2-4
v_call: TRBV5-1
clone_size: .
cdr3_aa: CASSPLTSGGAKNIQYF

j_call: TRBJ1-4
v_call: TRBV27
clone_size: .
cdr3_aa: CASSNPGTGYEKLFF

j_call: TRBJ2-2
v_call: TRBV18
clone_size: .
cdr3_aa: CASSPRRAAGELFF

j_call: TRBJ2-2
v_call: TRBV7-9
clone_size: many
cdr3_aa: CASSTTSAGELFF

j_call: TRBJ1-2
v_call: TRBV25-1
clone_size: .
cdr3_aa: CASSDPRAATYGYTF

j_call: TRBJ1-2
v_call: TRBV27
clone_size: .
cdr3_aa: CASSLSGGVRYGYTF

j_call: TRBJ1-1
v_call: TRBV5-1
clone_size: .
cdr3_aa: CASSSQGIGEAFF

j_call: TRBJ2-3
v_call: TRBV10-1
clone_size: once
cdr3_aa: CASSEWAGGTDTQYF

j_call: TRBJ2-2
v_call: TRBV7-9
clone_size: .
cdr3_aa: CASDIGAGELFF

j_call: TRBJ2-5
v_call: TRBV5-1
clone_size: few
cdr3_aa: CASSLGRGTSGSVETQYF

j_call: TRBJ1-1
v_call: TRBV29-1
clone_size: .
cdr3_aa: CSVGKGASTEAFF